This T cell receptor beta chain is drawn from a study of T cell responses to AZD1222 COVID-19 vaccine. Study summary: Second-dose intervals of approximately 4 or approximately 12 weeks were pooled.

Broader study findings: Repertoire collection took place solely once the T cell response had peaked. The sample set comprised mostly white British donors with more females, and clonal diversity was possibly underestimated. A rise in Spike-specific TCR breadth and depth followed two AZD1222 doses.

Assay: immunoSEQ multiplex PCR; the TCRdb copy retains only in-frame clones and omits some. The repertoire holds about 130,000 clones, with over 90% as singletons. About this clone itself: Its antigen remains unknown.

This TCR derives from an adult in good health. Sample: peripheral blood, taken on day 0 of AZD1222 vaccination.

The CDR3 protein is CASSLKGQPNEKLFF. CDR3 DNA: TGTGCCAGCAGCTTAAAAGGACAGCCAAATGAAAAACTGTTTTTT. The chain combines TRBV7-9 with TRBJ1-4, with D possibly being TRBD1 (6 bases). V lost 2 bases and J 5 bases, leaving 12 bases between the germline ends. The germline gives CDR1 SEHNR, CDR2 FQNEAQ (reference sequence). The CDR3 is 15 residues long.